Below are 20 T cell receptor beta chains sequenced from a single sample in a study of blood T cells in healthy people across ages. Then a second PCR, running about 7 to 11 cycles, was carried out with a sample-barcoded 5' primer and a J-beta primer mix. TCRdb processed the 5' RACE reads anew with MiXCR; each CDR3 protein has one entry. The table includes about 780,000 distinct CDR3 sequences, less than 60% detected once. The source material was blood. Receptors were obtained from a man older than 75 in good health.

In regard to this clonotype: Mismatch with germline at one junction end may stem from a read error. CDR3 protein: CYTRGTGSHEQYF. CDR3 coding DNA: TGTTATACAAGGGGGACAGGCTCCCACGAGCAGTACTTC. This chain links TRBV28 with TRBJ2-7; TRBD1 agrees at 8 bases. Per germline, CDR1 MDHEN and CDR2 SYDVKM. The CDR3 extends over 13 amino acids.

CDR3 sequence: CAGETSPPTNEKLFF. CDR3 nucleotide sequence: TGTGCCGGGGAGACATCCCCTCCAACTAATGAAAAACTGTTTTTT. The chain recombines TRBV21-1 with TRBJ1-4; the listed D gene, TRBD1, was not tested against the DNA. TRBV21-1 is a recognized pseudogene. This CDR3 spans 15 amino acids.

This CDR3 reads CASSPAGGANTEAFF. In nucleotides, the CDR3 is TGTGCCAGCAGTCCCGCGGGGGGCGCGAACACTGAAGCTTTCTTT. This chain joins TRBV25-1 and TRBJ1-1; maybe TRBD1 (6 bases). The germline gives CDR1 MGHDK, CDR2 SYGVNS. The germline V and J ends were trimmed by 5 bases and 1 base, with 14 bases remaining between them. The CDR3 has 15 residues.

This chain uses TRBV7-2 with TRBJ2-1, with D perhaps TRBD2 (5 bases). V lost 1 base and J 13 bases, leaving 17 bases between the germline ends. Germline CDR1 is SGHTA and CDR2 is FQGNSA. The CDR3 has 14 residues. Written as DNA, the CDR3 is TGTGCCAGCAGCTTAGGAGTTGATGGGGAGACCCAGTTCTTC. It codes for CASSLGVDGETQFF.

J is TRBJ1-2 and V is TRBV2; 7 bases fit TRBD1. The V gene's germline CDR1 is SNHLY and CDR2 FYNNEI. Unmatched junction bases numbered 7, after V lost 5 bases and J lost 4 bases. This CDR3 comprises 14 residues. CDR3 nucleotide sequence: TGTGCCAGCAGTCCAGGGACAGCTTTCTATGGCTACACCTTC. Translation: CASSPGTAFYGYTF.

This clonotype appeared once. A much bigger clone sits one base away, suggesting this may be a read error. The chain recombines TRBV5-1 with TRBJ2-1, with D maybe TRBD2 (6 bases). V dropped 4 bases and J dropped 9 bases, with 11 bases sitting between them. The CDR3 sequence is 12 residues long. The germline V gene encodes CDR1 SGHRS and CDR2 YFSETQ. The CDR3 DNA reads TGCGCCAGCAGCCCGGGGACTTCTGAGCAGTTCTTC. Its translation is CASSPGTSEQFF.

This rearrangement joins TRBV29-1 to TRBJ2-7; D possibly corresponds to TRBD1 (6 bases). The CDR3 spans 12 residues. CDR1 is SQVTM, CDR2 ANQGSEA, per germline. The ends were cut back, 4 bases at V and 5 bases at J, with 12 bases in the middle. In nucleotides, the CDR3 is TGCAGCGTTGGTACAGGGCAGCACGAGCAGTACTTC. This sequence encodes CSVGTGQHEQYF.

This clonotype was counted at least ten times. The gene calls are TRBV7-2 and TRBJ2-4, with no clear D. This CDR3 is 15 amino acids long. V was shortened by 1 base and J by 0 bases, with 7 bases between the two germline ends. In germline, CDR1 is SGHTA, CDR2 FQGNSA. The CDR3 DNA reads as TGTGCCAGCAGCTTAGACATCATAGCCAAAAACATTCAGTACTTC. Its protein product is CASSLDIIAKNIQYF. Looking up the rest from reference TRBV7-2 and TRBJ2-4 gives the full variable domain: GAGVSQSPSNKVTEKGKDVELRCDPISGHTALYWYRQSLGQGLEFLIYFQGNSAPDKSGLPSDRFSAERTGGSVSTLTIQRTQQEDSAVYLCASSLDIIAKNIQYFGAGTRLSVL.

The J gene is TRBJ2-3, the V gene TRBV27; TRBD1 agrees at 8 bases. Germline-derived CDR1 and CDR2 are MNHEY and SMNVEV (reference sequence). V lost 3 bases, J lost 4 bases, and 21 bases stayed unmatched. The CDR3 spans 20 residues. The chain's CDR3 is CASSFQGLFPDRAVPDTQYF. CDR3 sequence (DNA): TGTGCCAGCAGTTTTCAGGGCCTATTCCCGGACAGGGCGGTCCCAGATACGCAGTATTTT.

The V call is TRBV28, the J call TRBJ1-4, with TRBD1 identical over 7 bases. CDR3 length equals 15 residues. Trimming took 1 base from V and 8 from J; bases not matched to a gene: 7. Germline assignment: CDR1 MDHEN and CDR2 SYDVKM. CDR3 sequence: CASSLSSRGSEKLFF. The CDR3 region has the DNA TGTGCCAGCAGTTTATCTTCCAGGGGGTCGGAAAAACTGTTTTTT.

The chain employs TRBV29-1 and TRBJ2-5; 7 bases map to TRBD2. The CDR3 runs to 13 residues. V dropped 7 bases and J dropped 2; count of bases not matched to a gene: 7. The germline V gene has CDR1 SQVTM and CDR2 ANQGSEA. The CDR3 coding sequence is TGCAGCGCTGTACTAGCGTCGCAAGAGACCCAGTACTTC. Translating it yields CSAVLASQETQYF.

The chain links TRBV29-1 to TRBJ2-3, with no clear D. Germline V lookup: CDR1 SQVTM, CDR2 ANQGSEA. The CDR3 loop spans 12 amino acids. Trimming removed 1 base at V and 6 bases at J, with 8 bases between. Here the CDR3 reads CSVEVERDTQYF. In DNA form, the CDR3 reads TGCAGCGTTGAAGTTGAACGGGATACGCAGTATTTT.

This sequence joins TRBV30 and TRBJ2-7; the D gene is possibly TRBD2 (5 bases). Trimming took off 0 bases at V and 3 bases at J, with 15 bases between the two ends. Germline assignment: CDR1 GTSNPN and CDR2 SVGIG (reference sequence). This CDR3 is 15 amino acids long. CDR3 sequence reads: CAWSVPAFGSYEQYF. Written as DNA, the CDR3 is TGTGCCTGGAGTGTACCGGCATTTGGGAGCTACGAGCAGTACTTC.

The J gene is TRBJ2-7, the V gene TRBV29-1; 10 bases align to TRBD1. The CDR3 is made up of 13 amino acids. Losses at the gene ends were 3 bases for V and 8 bases for J; bases not matched to a gene: 7. Germline assignment: CDR1 SQVTM and CDR2 ANQGSEA. This CDR3 is CSVEGQGNLQQYF. DNA of the CDR3: TGCAGCGTTGAGGGACAGGGGAATCTTCAGCAGTACTTC.

This clonotype turned up a few times. This chain links TRBV5-4 with TRBJ2-5, with 7 bases that match TRBD2. The CDR3 is made up of 13 amino acids. Trimming cost V 4 bases and J 5 bases; bases outside gene matches: 5. CDR1 and CDR2 (germline): SGHNT, YYREEE (reference sequence). In nucleotides, the CDR3 is TGTGCCAGCAGCGGGGAGGGTTGGGAGACCCAGTACTTC. This codes for CASSGEGWETQYF.

This rearrangement joins TRBV27 to TRBJ2-5; TRBD2 agrees at 7 bases. Gene TRBJ2-7 matches the end of the DNA better, so the J call may be wrong. Looked up from germline, CDR1 is MNHEY and CDR2 is SMNVEV (reference sequence). This CDR3 is built from 14 residues. CDR3 amino acids: CASNSQAGSYEQYF. The CDR3 coding sequence is TGTGCCAGCAATTCCCAAGCGGGATCCTACGAGCAGTACTTC.

The chain joins TRBV11-2 to TRBJ2-1; 9 bases fit TRBD2. Germline V lookup: CDR1 SGHAT, CDR2 FQNNGV. This CDR3 contains 18 residues. Trimming took 0 bases from V and 4 from J; bases not matched to a gene: 10. The CDR3 nucleotides are TGTGCCAGCAGCTTAGAAGGGACTAGCCCCCTCTCTTACAATGAGCAGTTCTTC. It yields the protein CASSLEGTSPLSYNEQFF.

The table lists this clonotype with a few counts. The J gene is TRBJ2-7, the V gene TRBV15; no definite D call. CDR1 is LNHNV, CDR2 YYDKDF, per germline (reference sequence). The germline V and J ends were trimmed by 4 bases and 3 bases, with 4 bases remaining between them. The CDR3 contains 11 residues. CDR3 region: CATSKYYEQYF. DNA for the CDR3: TGTGCCACCAGCAAATACTACGAGCAGTACTTC.

This clonotype turned up a few times. The rearrangement joins TRBV6-1 to TRBJ2-1; 7 nucleotides line up with TRBD1. The germline V gene encodes CDR1 MNHNS and CDR2 SASEGT. The CDR3 runs 15 residues. The junction had 8 bases not matched to a gene; V was cut back by 8 bases and J by 1 base. The DNA of the CDR3 is TGTGCCAGCGGATGGACAGGACGATCCTACAATGAGCAGTTCTTC. As protein: CASGWTGRSYNEQFF.

Details on this clonotype: A much larger clonotype is one base distant, so this may be a read error. The gene calls are TRBV5-4 and TRBJ2-4, with a possible D match to TRBD2 (7 bases). The end of the DNA fits TRBJ2-7 better, so the J call may be wrong. The CDR3 length is 17 residues. Germline loops: CDR1 SGHNT, CDR2 YYREEE (reference sequence). CDR3 bases: TGTGCCAGCAGCGTCACGGGGGGCACCCTAACCCCCTACGAGCAGTACTTC. This encodes CASSVTGGTLTPYEQYF.